These T cell receptor beta chains were read from a single sample in a study of somatic mutations in cytotoxic T cells in rheumatoid arthritis. The repertoire was sequenced with immunoSEQ multiplex PCR; TCRdb's copy has only in-frame clones and lacks some. The sample yields fewer than 9,500 clones, 74% seen once. The sample taken for sequencing was CD8+ T cells sorted from blood. The receptors were sampled from an adult with rheumatoid arthritis. Both conserved end residues are part of each CDR3. Fields, in order: clone size, J gene, V gene, D gene, CDR3 protein, CDR3 DNA. D genes are given only for firm matches. Part of the rows lack a size; the others show once, few, many or a class for expanded clones.

few,TRBJ2-2,TRBV9,TRBD1,CASTTRPGQGATGELFF,TGTGCCAGCACTACCCGCCCGGGACAGGGGGCAACCGGGGAGCTGTTTTTT
NA,TRBJ2-7,TRBV9,NA,CASSVDRTGTIYEQYF,TGTGCCAGCAGCGTAGATCGGACGGGGACGATCTACGAGCAGTACTTC
NA,TRBJ2-1,TRBV2,TRBD2,CASSDPGTSVDEQFF,TGTGCCAGCAGTGACCCCGGGACTAGTGTAGATGAGCAGTTCTTC
few,TRBJ2-7,TRBV4-2,NA,CASSQSRLGSGEQYF,TGTGCCAGCAGCCAATCAAGGCTAGGCTCGGGAGAGCAGTACTTC
NA,TRBJ2-7,TRBV6-1,NA,CASSPRRLGYEQYF,TGTGCCAGCAGTCCGAGGAGACTGGGCTACGAGCAGTACTTC
NA,TRBJ2-7,TRBV2,TRBD2,CASTPNDSGIYEQYF,TGTGCCAGCACCCCTAACGACAGCGGGATTTACGAGCAGTACTTC
NA,TRBJ1-2,TRBV6-5,NA,CASSYSQGQYGYTF,TGTGCCAGCAGTTACTCCCAGGGTCAATATGGCTACACCTTC
NA,TRBJ2-1,TRBV21-1,NA,CASSKKGGSGGRYNEQFF,TGTGCCAGCAGCAAAAAAGGGGGTAGCGGGGGCCGCTACAATGAGCAGTTCTTC
NA,TRBJ2-1,TRBV7-9,TRBD2,CASSLRSGRALYNEQFF,TGTGCCAGCAGCTTACGTAGCGGGAGGGCCCTTTACAATGAGCAGTTCTTC
few,TRBJ2-7,TRBV30,TRBD1,CAWDRGGNEQYF,TGTGCCTGGGACAGGGGAGGCAACGAGCAGTACTTC
NA,TRBJ1-1,TRBV2,NA,CASGAVNTEAFF,TGTGCCAGCGGGGCGGTTAACACTGAAGCTTTCTTT
NA,TRBJ2-1,TRBV7-6,TRBD2,CASSQGLVGNEQFF,TGTGCCAGCAGCCAGGGACTAGTAGGCAATGAGCAGTTCTTC